The clone carrying this TCR beta chain was observed many times. This entry belongs to a study of regulatory T cells in long-lasting Graves disease. At the level of the study: Over-5-year antithyroid drug use with positive TSH receptor antibodies defined persistent Graves' disease in the study.

Time point described: persistent/refractory GD, antithyroid drugs over 5 years with positive TRAb. Isolated PBMC RNA provided the starting material for the TCR library. Germline-derived CDR1 and CDR2 are MDHEN and SYDVKM. CDR3 length: 16 amino acids. V was clipped by 4 bases and J by 4 bases; unmatched bases: 12. Arm-PCR of CDR3 regions with iRepertoire HTBI primers generated TCR beta libraries. One entry per CDR3 protein results from TCRdb running MiXCR on the multiplex PCR reads. This sample has under 500,000 distinct CDR3 sequences, with around 20% found just once. The specimen was peripheral blood mononuclear cells (PBMCs), collected when the disease was refractory, from a patient treated with antithyroid drugs. This TCR came from a female donor with Graves disease. This chain joins TRBV28 and TRBJ2-5; TRBD2 aligns across 7 bases. The CDR3 is CASSSPYRLASETQYF. The CDR3 DNA reads TGTGCCAGCAGTTCACCCTATCGACTAGCATCAGAGACCCAGTACTTC.